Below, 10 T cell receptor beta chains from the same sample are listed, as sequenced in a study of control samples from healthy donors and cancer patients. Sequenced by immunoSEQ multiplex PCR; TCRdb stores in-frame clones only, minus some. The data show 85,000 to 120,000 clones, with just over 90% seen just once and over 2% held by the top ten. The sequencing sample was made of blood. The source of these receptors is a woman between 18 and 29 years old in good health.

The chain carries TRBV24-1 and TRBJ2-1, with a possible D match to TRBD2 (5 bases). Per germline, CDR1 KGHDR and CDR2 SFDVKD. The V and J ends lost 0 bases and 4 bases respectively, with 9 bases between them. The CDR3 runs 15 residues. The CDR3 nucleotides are TGTGCCACCAGTGATTTGTTGAGGGTGTACAATGAGCAGTTCTTC. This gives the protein CATSDLLRVYNEQFF.

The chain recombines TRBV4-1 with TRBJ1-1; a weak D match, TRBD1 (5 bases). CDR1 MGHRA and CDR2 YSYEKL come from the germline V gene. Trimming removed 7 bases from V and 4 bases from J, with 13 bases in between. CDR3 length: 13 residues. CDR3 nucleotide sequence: TGCGCCAGCACCTCAGGGAGGACCACTGAAGCTTTCTTT. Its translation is CASTSGRTTEAFF.

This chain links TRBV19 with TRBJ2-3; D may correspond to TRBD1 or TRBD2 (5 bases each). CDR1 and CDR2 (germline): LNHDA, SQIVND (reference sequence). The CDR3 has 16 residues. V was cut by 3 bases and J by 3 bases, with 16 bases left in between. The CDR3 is CASSIRGQGGTDTQYF. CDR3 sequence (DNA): TGTGCCAGTAGTATTAGAGGGCAGGGTGGGACAGATACGCAGTATTTT.

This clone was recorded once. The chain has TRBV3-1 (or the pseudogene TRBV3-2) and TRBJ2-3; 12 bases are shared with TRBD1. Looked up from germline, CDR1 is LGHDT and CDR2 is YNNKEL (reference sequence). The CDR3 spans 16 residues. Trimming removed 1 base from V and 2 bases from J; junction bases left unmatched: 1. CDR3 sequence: CASSQVGQGATDTQYF. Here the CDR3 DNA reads TGTGCCAGCAGCCAAGTGGGACAGGGGGCCACAGATACGCAGTATTTT.

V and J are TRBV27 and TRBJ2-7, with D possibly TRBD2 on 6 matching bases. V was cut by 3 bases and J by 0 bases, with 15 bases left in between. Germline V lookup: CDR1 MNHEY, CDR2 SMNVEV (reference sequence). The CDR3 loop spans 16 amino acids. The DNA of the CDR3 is TGTGCCAGCAGTTTGGGCCCGGAGGGGAGCTCCTACGAGCAGTACTTC. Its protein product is CASSLGPEGSSYEQYF.

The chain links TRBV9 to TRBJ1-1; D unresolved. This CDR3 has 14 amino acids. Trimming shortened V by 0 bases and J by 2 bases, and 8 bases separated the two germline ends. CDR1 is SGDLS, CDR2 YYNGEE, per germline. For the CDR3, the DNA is TGTGCCAGCAGCGTAGTAAGTACTAACACTGAAGCTTTCTTT. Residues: CASSVVSTNTEAFF.

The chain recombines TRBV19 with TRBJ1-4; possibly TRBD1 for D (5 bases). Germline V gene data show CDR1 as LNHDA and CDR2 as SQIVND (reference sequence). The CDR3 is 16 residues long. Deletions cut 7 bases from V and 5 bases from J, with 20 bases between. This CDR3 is CASTTTWVGRNEKLFF. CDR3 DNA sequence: TGTGCCAGTACCACCACCTGGGTGGGGCGGAATGAAAAACTGTTTTTT.

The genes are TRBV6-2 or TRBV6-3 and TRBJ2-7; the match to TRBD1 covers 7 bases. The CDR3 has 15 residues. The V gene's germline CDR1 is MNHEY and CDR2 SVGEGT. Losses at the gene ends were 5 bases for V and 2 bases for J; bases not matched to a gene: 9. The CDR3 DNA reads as TGTGCCAGCAGTAACTACCGGGACAGCACCTACGAGCAGTACTTC. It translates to CASSNYRDSTYEQYF.

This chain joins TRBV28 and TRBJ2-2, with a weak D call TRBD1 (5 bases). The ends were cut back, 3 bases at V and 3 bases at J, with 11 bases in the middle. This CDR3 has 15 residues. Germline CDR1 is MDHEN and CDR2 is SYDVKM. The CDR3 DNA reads TGTGCCAGCAGTTTGGGCAGGGTCGACACCGGGGAGCTGTTTTTT. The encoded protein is CASSLGRVDTGELFF.

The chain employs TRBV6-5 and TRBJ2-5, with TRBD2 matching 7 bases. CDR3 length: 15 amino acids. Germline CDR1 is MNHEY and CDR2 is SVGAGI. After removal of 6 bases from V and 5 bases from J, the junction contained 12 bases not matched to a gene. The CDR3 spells CASSPVGGSLETQYF. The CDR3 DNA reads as TGTGCCAGCAGCCCCGTGGGCGGGAGTCTGGAGACCCAGTACTTC.